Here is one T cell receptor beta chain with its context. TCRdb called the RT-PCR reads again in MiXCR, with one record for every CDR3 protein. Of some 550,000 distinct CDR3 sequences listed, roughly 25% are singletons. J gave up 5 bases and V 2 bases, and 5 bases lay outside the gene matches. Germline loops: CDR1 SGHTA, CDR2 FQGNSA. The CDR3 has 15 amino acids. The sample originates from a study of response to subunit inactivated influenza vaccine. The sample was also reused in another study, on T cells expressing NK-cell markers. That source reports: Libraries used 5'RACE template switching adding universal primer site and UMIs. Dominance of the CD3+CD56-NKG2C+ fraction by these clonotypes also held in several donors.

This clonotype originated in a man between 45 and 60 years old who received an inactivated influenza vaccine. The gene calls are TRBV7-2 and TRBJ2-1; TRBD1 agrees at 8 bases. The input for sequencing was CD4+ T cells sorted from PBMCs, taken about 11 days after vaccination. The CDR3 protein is CASSLQGALHNEQFF. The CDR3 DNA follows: TGTGCCAGCAGCTTACAGGGGGCCCTTCACAATGAGCAGTTCTTC.